The present TCR beta chain was sequenced within a study of blood T cell repertoires in COVID-19. The CDR3 is 16 residues long. The germline V gene encodes CDR1 SGHRS and CDR2 YFSETQ. V lost 5 bases, J lost 1 base, and 9 bases stayed unmatched. Clones were sequenced by immunoSEQ multiplex PCR, and TCRdb holds only the in-frame ones, with some missing. The sample lists 200,000 to 250,000 clones, over 75% occurring once. The source material was PBMCs or T cells enriched from blood (not recorded which). The receptor was derived from a man aged 35-49 years who had recovered from COVID-19. The J gene is TRBJ2-3, the V gene TRBV5-1; 8 nucleotides align to TRBD2. Here the CDR3 reads CASSFLAGPGTDTQYF. The CDR3 bases are TGCGCCAGCAGTTTTTTAGCGGGGCCCGGCACAGATACGCAGTATTTT.